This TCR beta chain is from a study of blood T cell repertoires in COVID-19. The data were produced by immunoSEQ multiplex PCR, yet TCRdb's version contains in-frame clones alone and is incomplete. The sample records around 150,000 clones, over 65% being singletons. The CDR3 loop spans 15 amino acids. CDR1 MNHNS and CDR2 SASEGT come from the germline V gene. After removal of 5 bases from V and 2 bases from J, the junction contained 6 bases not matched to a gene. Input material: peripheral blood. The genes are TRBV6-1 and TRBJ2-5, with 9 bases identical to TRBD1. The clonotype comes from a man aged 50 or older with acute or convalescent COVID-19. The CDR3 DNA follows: TGTGCCAGCAGTCCCGAGGACAGGGGTCAAGAGACCCAGTACTTC. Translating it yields CASSPEDRGQETQYF.